The 18 T cell receptor beta chains presented below share a single source sample, sequenced in a study of radiation and T cells in renal cell carcinoma. The time point: blood 4 weeks post-SBRT, at nephrectomy. Treatment given: 15 Gy SBRT to primary tumor, nephrectomy 4 weeks later. Using immunoSEQ multiplex PCR, the repertoire was profiled, and TCRdb retains in-frame clones only, with some absent. The table records some 81,000 clones, 80% to 90% of them present only once. The source material was blood, sampled from a patient whose treatment included radiotherapy and nephrectomy. The receptors originated from a woman in her 70s with renal cell carcinoma.

The chain carries TRBV19 and TRBJ2-5; possibly TRBD1 for D (5 bases). The CDR3 is 16 amino acids. V dropped 3 bases and J dropped 3 bases, with 17 bases sitting between them. The V gene's germline CDR1 is LNHDA and CDR2 SQIVND (reference sequence). In nucleotides, the CDR3 is TGTGCCAGTAGTATCTCCCCCCGGCAGGGAAAAGAGACCCAGTACTTC. Its translation is CASSISPRQGKETQYF. Drawing the rest from reference TRBV19 and TRBJ2-5, the complete variable domain is DGGITQSPKYLFRKEGQNVTLSCEQNLNHDAMYWYRQDPGQGLRLIYYSQIVNDFQKGDIAEGYSVSREKKESFPLTVTSAQKNPTAFYLCASSISPRQGKETQYFGPGTRLLVL.

The J gene is TRBJ2-6, the V gene TRBV10-3; D is ambiguous. Trimming took off 4 bases at V and 0 bases at J, with 7 bases between the two ends. CDR1 and CDR2 from the germline V gene are ENHRY and SYGVKD. The CDR3 contains 15 residues. The CDR3 nucleotides are TGTGCCATCAGTGGGTTTAACTCTGGGGCCAACGTCCTGACTTTC. Translated, it gives CAISGFNSGANVLTF.

CDR3: CASSLADHTDTQYF. In DNA form, the CDR3 reads TGTGCCAGCAGCTTGGCCGACCACACAGATACGCAGTATTTT. The chain joins TRBV5-5 to TRBJ2-3; D is ambiguous. The CDR3 is 14 residues long. The germline gives CDR1 SGHKS, CDR2 YYEKEE (reference sequence). Trimming left V 0 bases short and J 2 bases short, with 7 bases between.

The gene calls are TRBV6-1 and TRBJ1-5; D is ambiguous. This CDR3 comprises 12 residues. V was shortened by 8 bases and J by 1 base, with 6 bases between the two germline ends. The germline V gene has CDR1 MNHNS and CDR2 SASEGT. CDR3 region: CASAISNQPQHF. The CDR3 DNA follows: TGTGCCAGCGCCATAAGCAATCAGCCCCAGCATTTT.

The genes are TRBV5-8 and TRBJ1-5, with a possible D match to TRBD1 (5 bases). This CDR3 spans 13 amino acids. Trimming stripped 4 bases from V and 4 bases from J, with 9 bases between. CDR1 SGHTS and CDR2 YDEGEE come from the germline V gene. For the CDR3, the DNA is TGTGCCAGCAGCGAGGGACCGAATCAGCCCCAGCATTTT. Its translation is CASSEGPNQPQHF.

This chain uses TRBV19 with TRBJ1-6; possible D gene TRBD1, 5 bases. CDR1 is LNHDA and CDR2 is SQIVND in the germline V gene (reference sequence). Trimming removed 4 bases at V and 14 bases at J, with 18 bases between. The length of the CDR3 is 14 residues. The CDR3 coding sequence is TGTGCCAGTAGTACGGGGCAGGCCGTGGGGGCCCTCCACTTT. Translated, it gives CASSTGQAVGALHF.

This clone was seen a few times. The chain employs TRBV29-1 and TRBJ1-1, with D perhaps matching TRBD1 (6 bases). The ends were cut back, 8 bases at V and 10 bases at J, with 14 bases in the middle. Germline V gene data show CDR1 as SQVTM and CDR2 as ANQGSEA. The CDR3 runs 10 residues. The CDR3 DNA sequence: TGCAGCACCGGACAGAGTGGAGCTTTCTTT. Protein: CSTGQSGAFF.

The rearrangement links TRBV5-1 to TRBJ1-2; 8 bases map to TRBD1. CDR3 length: 13 amino acids. After removal of 4 bases from V and 8 bases from J, the junction contained 7 bases not matched to a gene. From germline, CDR1 is SGHRS and CDR2 YFSETQ. The CDR3 nucleotides read TGCGCCAGCAGCCAAGACAGGGGAGACGGCTACACCTTC. As protein: CASSQDRGDGYTF.

J is TRBJ1-4 and V is TRBV5-1, with D unclear. Per the germline V gene, CDR1 is SGHRS and CDR2 is YFSETQ. Between the trimmed V and J ends, which lost 0 bases and 3 bases, there was a span of 6 bases. The CDR3 sequence is 14 residues long. The CDR3 region has the DNA TGCGCCAGCAGCTTGGGGGTTTCTAATGAAAAACTGTTTTTT. Amino acid sequence: CASSLGVSNEKLFF.

The DNA for the CDR3 is TGCGCCAGCAGCTCCGTTACGGGGGACTATGGCTACACCTTC. Protein sequence: CASSSVTGDYGYTF. The V and J genes are TRBV5-1 and TRBJ1-2, with D possibly being TRBD1 (5 bases). Germline lookup yields CDR1 SGHRS and CDR2 YFSETQ. The CDR3 spans 14 residues. The V gene lost 3 bases and the J gene lost 3 bases, with 12 bases spanning the gap.

V and J are TRBV28 and TRBJ1-1; D uncertain. With 3 bases removed from V and 6 bases from J, the gap between germline ends came to 11 bases. Germline lookup yields CDR1 MDHEN and CDR2 SYDVKM. There are 13 residues in the CDR3. CDR3 amino acids: CASSLGGVSEAFF. CDR3 coding DNA: TGTGCCAGCAGTTTGGGTGGGGTATCTGAAGCTTTCTTT.

The CDR3 is CASSEAPEANEQYF. CDR3 nucleotide sequence: TGTGCCAGCAGCGAGGCACCGGAGGCCAACGAGCAGTACTTC. The J gene is TRBJ2-7, the V gene TRBV7-9; a possible D gene is TRBD2 (5 bases). Germline V CDR1 and CDR2: SEHNR, FQNEAQ (reference sequence). The V end lost 5 bases, the J end lost 5 bases, and 16 bases lay between the germline ends. The CDR3 contains 14 residues.

The CDR3 coding sequence is TGTGCCAGCAGCCGAATAGGAGGGTTGGAGACCCAGTACTTC. Its translation is CASSRIGGLETQYF. The V gene is TRBV6-5, the J gene TRBJ2-5, with TRBD2 as a possible D gene (6 bases). CDR1 is MNHEY and CDR2 is SVGAGI in the germline V gene. V was clipped by 6 bases and J by 5 bases, with 16 bases between them. This CDR3 spans 14 amino acids.

This chain connects TRBV28 to TRBJ2-2, with a tentative D call TRBD2 (6 bases). The V end was cut by 3 bases, the J end by 5 bases, with 10 bases between. CDR1 and CDR2 (germline): MDHEN, SYDVKM. CDR3 length: 14 amino acids. CDR3 in amino acids: CASSFAAGTGELFF. The CDR3 DNA follows: TGTGCCAGCAGTTTTGCGGCGGGGACCGGGGAGCTGTTTTTT. The entire variable domain, with the rest obtained from reference TRBV28 and TRBJ2-2, is as follows: DVKVTQSSRYLVKRTGEKVFLECVQDMDHENMFWYRQDPGLGLRLIYFSYDVKMKEKGDIPEGYSVSREKKERFSLILESASTNQTSMYLCASSFAAGTGELFFGEGSRLTVL.

The chain employs TRBV29-1 and TRBJ1-1; no reliable D call. The CDR3 is 12 residues long. CDR1 is SQVTM and CDR2 is ANQGSEA in the germline V gene. The V end was cut by 5 bases, the J end by 2 bases, with 9 bases between. CDR3 DNA: TGCAGCGTTCGACACCTTAACACTGAAGCTTTCTTT. As protein: CSVRHLNTEAFF.

The chain joins TRBV19 to TRBJ2-3; tentatively, D is TRBD1 or TRBD2 (5 bases each). CDR1 LNHDA and CDR2 SQIVND come from the germline V gene (reference sequence). This CDR3 is built from 15 residues. Between the trimmed V and J ends, which lost 6 bases and 3 bases, there was a span of 16 bases. The CDR3 spells CASRPGAGLTDTQYF. DNA of the CDR3: TGTGCCAGTAGACCCGGGGCAGGGCTTACAGATACGCAGTATTTT.

Only a few counts were recorded for this clone. The chain couples TRBV19 to TRBJ1-1; the D gene is possibly TRBD1 (6 bases). The CDR3 runs 14 residues. V shed 9 bases and J shed 0 bases, with 14 bases lying between them. In germline, CDR1 is LNHDA, CDR2 SQIVND (reference sequence). The DNA for the CDR3 is TGTGCCAGCCAAGGGACACGTTTGAACACTGAAGCTTTCTTT. Translated, it gives CASQGTRLNTEAFF.

The chain recombines TRBV7-8 with TRBJ1-1, with unresolved D. The V end lost 2 bases, the J end lost 6 bases, and 13 bases lay between the germline ends. CDR1 is SGHVS and CDR2 is FQNEAQ in the germline V gene. The length of the CDR3 is 14 residues. This chain's CDR3 is CASSLRVSGPEAFF. The CDR3 DNA follows: TGTGCCAGCAGCTTAAGGGTATCTGGTCCTGAAGCTTTCTTT.